The present T cell receptor beta chain was sequenced within a study of blood T cell repertoires in COVID-19. In the authors' workflow: Reference gene primer amplification gave estimated nucleated cell counts. The method was immunoSEQ multiplex PCR; TCRdb's version includes in-frame clones alone and lacks a portion of them. V, J and clone size derive from that table, while D and trimming were established from the DNA sequence. The data show nearly 200,000 clones, about 90% seen once. Unmatched junction bases numbered 3, after V lost 5 bases and J lost 0 bases. Germline V gene sequence: CDR1 LGHNA, CDR2 YNFKEQ. The CDR3 is made up of 17 amino acids.

This chain links TRBV4-2 with TRBJ2-3; 15 nucleotides line up with TRBD2. The sequence was obtained from a woman between 18 and 30 years old who had recovered from COVID-19. Specimen: PBMCs or T cells enriched from blood (not recorded which). For the CDR3, the DNA is TGTGCCAGCAGCGGGACTAGCGGGGGGACTAGCACAGATACGCAGTATTTT. This translates into CASSGTSGGTSTDTQYF.